This is a list of T cell receptor beta chains from one sample in a study of shared clonotypes between healthy human individuals. Here immunoSEQ multiplex PCR was the method, and the copy in TCRdb shows in-frame clones only, minus some. The sample consists of over 2 million clones, roughly 94% of them appearing once. Material for sequencing was naive CD4+ T cells sorted from blood. The receptors come from a man younger than 30 in good health. Each CDR3 is given with its conserved first and last residue. D genes are given only for firm matches. Only part of the rows carry a size: once, few, many, or a class if the clone is expanded.

clone size	V gene	D gene	J gene	CDR3 DNA	CDR3 protein
once	TRBV2	TRBD1	TRBJ1-3	TGTGCCAGCGACAGGGATGGAAACACCATATATTTT	CASDRDGNTIYF
NA	TRBV11-2	NA	TRBJ2-5	TGTGCCAGCAGCTTAGGGGCTCAAGAGACCCAGTACTTC	CASSLGAQETQYF
NA	TRBV6-5	TRBD1	TRBJ2-7	TGTGCCAGCAGTTACTCGGTCGGACAGGAGTCCTACGAGCAGTACTTC	CASSYSVGQESYEQYF
NA	TRBV18	NA	TRBJ2-5	TGTGCCAGCTCACCCGGCTTGGCGGACTCCCAAGAGACCCAGTACTTC	CASSPGLADSQETQYF
NA	TRBV15	NA	TRBJ2-5	TGTGCCACCAGCAGAGTTTCTGGGGGACGACAAGAGACCCAGTACTTC	CATSRVSGGRQETQYF
NA	TRBV7-9	NA	TRBJ2-7	TGTGCCAGCAGCTTACTAGGGGGGGAGCAGTACTTC	CASSLLGGEQYF
NA	TRBV10-3	NA	TRBJ1-1	TGTGCCACCTCCACAGCTACTGGGGTCTCTGAAGCTTTCTTT	CATSTATGVSEAFF
NA	TRBV2	TRBD2	TRBJ2-7	TGTGCCAGCAGTGAAGCACTAGCGGGGAGTGAGCAGTACTTC	CASSEALAGSEQYF
NA	TRBV5-1	TRBD2	TRBJ2-2	TGCGCCAGCAGCTCGGGGACTAGCGCGAACACCGGGGAGCTGTTTTTT	CASSSGTSANTGELFF
NA	TRBV7-2	NA	TRBJ1-4	TGTGCCAGCAGCTCCCCGCGGGGGGGCGTCTTTGAAAAACTGTTTTTT	CASSSPRGGVFEKLFF